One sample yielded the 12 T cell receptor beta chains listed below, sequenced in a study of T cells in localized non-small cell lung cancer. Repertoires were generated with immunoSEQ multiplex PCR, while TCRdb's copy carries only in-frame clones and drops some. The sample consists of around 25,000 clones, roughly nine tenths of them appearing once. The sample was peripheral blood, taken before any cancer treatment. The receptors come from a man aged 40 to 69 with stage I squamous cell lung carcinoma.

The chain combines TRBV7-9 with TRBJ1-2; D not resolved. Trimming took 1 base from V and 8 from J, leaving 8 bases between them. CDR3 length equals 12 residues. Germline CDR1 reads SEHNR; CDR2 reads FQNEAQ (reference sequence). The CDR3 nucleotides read TGTGCCAGCAGCTTAGGCAGTAGGGGCTACACCTTC. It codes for CASSLGSRGYTF. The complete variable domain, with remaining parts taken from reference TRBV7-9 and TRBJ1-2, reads DTGVSQNPRHKITKRGQNVTFRCDPISEHNRLYWYRQTLGQGPEFLTYFQNEAQLEKSRLLSDRFSAERPKGSFSTLEIQRTEQGDSAMYLCASSLGSRGYTFGSGTRLTVV.

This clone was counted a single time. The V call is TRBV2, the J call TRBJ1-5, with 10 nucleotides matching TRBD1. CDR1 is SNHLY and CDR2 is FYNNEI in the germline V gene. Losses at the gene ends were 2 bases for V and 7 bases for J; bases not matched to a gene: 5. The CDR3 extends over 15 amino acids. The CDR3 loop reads CASSEWGTGEQPQHF. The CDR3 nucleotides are TGTGCCAGCAGTGAATGGGGGACAGGGGAACAGCCCCAGCATTTT.

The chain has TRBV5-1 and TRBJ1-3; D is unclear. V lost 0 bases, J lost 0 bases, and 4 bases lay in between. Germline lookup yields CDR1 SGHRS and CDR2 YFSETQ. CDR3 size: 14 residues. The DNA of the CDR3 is TGCGCCAGCAGCTTGGGGGACTCTGGAAACACCATATATTTT. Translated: CASSLGDSGNTIYF.

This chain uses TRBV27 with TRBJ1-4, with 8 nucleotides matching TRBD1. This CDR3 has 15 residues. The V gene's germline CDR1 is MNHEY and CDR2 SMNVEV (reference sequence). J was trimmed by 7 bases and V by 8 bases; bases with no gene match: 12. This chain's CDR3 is CASGPWTGSGEKLFF. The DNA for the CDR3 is TGTGCCAGCGGACCTTGGACAGGGTCGGGTGAAAAACTGTTTTTT. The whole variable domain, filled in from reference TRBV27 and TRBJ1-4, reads EAQVTQNPRYLITVTGKKLTVTCSQNMNHEYMSWYRQDPGLGLRQIYYSMNVEVTDKGDVPEGYKVSRKEKRNFPLILESPSPNQTSLYFCASGPWTGSGEKLFFGSGTQLSVL.

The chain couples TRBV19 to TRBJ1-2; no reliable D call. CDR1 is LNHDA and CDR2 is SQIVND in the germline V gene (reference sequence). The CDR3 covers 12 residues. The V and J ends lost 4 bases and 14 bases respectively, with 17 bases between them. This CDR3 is CASSTRFWGRTF. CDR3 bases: TGTGCCAGTAGTACGCGATTTTGGGGTAGAACCTTC.

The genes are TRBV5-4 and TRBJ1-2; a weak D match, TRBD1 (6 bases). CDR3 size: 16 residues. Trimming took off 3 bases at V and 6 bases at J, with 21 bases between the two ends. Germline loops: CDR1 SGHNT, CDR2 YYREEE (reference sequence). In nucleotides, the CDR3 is TGTGCCAGCAGCTCACCGAAAGGGGGGAGGCGTGATGGCTACACCTTC. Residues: CASSSPKGGRRDGYTF.

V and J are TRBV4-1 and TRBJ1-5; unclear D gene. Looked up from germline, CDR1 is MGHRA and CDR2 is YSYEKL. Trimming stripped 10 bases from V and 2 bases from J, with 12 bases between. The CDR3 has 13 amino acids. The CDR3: CATPPVRNQPQHF. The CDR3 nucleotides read TGCGCCACCCCCCCGGTTCGCAATCAGCCCCAGCATTTT.

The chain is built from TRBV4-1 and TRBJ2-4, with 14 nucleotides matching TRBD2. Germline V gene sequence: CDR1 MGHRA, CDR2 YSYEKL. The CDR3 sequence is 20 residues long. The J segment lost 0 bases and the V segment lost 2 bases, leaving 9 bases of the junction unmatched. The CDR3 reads CASSQPTRTSGGLAKNIQYF. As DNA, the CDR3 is TGCGCCAGCAGCCAACCTACCCGGACTAGCGGGGGGCTAGCCAAAAACATTCAGTACTTC.

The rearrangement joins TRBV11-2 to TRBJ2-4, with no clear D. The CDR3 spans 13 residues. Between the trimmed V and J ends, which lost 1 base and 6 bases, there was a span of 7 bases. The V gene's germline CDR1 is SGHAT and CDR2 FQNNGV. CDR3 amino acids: CASSLGVVNIQYF. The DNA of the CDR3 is TGTGCCAGCAGCTTAGGGGTTGTAAACATTCAGTACTTC. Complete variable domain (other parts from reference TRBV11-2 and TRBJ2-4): EAGVAQSPRYKIIEKRQSVAFWCNPISGHATLYWYQQILGQGPKLLIQFQNNGVVDDSQLPKDRFSAERLKGVDSTLKIQPAKLEDSAVYLCASSLGVVNIQYFGAGTRLSVL.

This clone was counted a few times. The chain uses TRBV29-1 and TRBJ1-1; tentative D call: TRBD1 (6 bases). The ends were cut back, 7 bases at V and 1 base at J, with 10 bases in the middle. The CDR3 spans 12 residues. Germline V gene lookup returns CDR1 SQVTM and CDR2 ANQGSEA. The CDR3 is CSADRQNTEAFF. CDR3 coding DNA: TGCAGCGCCGACAGGCAGAACACTGAAGCTTTCTTT.

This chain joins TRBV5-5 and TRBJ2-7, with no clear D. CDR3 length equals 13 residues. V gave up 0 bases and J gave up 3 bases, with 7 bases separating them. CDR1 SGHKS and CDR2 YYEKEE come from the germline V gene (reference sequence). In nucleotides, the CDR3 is TGTGCCAGCAGCTTGGGGCAGAGCTACGAGCAGTACTTC. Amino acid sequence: CASSLGQSYEQYF.

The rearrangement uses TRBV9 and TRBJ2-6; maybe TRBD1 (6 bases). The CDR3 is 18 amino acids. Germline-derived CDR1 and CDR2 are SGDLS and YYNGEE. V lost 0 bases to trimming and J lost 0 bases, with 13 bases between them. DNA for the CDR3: TGTGCCAGCAGCGTAGTTCTGGACAGCAGCTCTGGGGCCAACGTCCTGACTTTC. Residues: CASSVVLDSSSGANVLTF. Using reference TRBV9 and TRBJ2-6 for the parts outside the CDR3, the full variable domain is DSGVTQTPKHLITATGQRVTLRCSPRSGDLSVYWYQQSLDQGLQFLIQYYNGEERAKGNILERFSAQQFPDLHSELNLSSLELGDSALYFCASSVVLDSSSGANVLTFGAGSRLTVL.